Below, 9 T cell receptor beta chains from the same sample are listed, as sequenced in a study of monozygotic twins with cystic fibrosis. The data were produced by immunoSEQ multiplex PCR, yet TCRdb's version contains in-frame clones alone and is incomplete. The data show roughly 14,000 clones, 95% to 99% seen once. Sequencing was carried out using blood. The receptor set was obtained from a girl aged 2 to 9 with cystic fibrosis.

The chain combines TRBV29-1 with TRBJ1-2; D is ambiguous. V gave up 3 bases and J gave up 1 base, with 12 bases separating them. The CDR3 covers 14 residues. Germline V gene data show CDR1 as SQVTM and CDR2 as ANQGSEA. The CDR3 coding sequence is TGCAGCGTTGATACGGGGATGAATAACTATGGCTACACCTTC. It codes for CSVDTGMNNYGYTF. The variable domain in full, completed from reference TRBV29-1 and TRBJ1-2, reads SAVISQKPSRDICQRGTSLTIQCQVDSQVTMMFWYRQQPGQSLTLIATANQGSEATYESGFVIDKFPISRPNLTFSTLTVSNMSPEDSSIYLCSVDTGMNNYGYTFGSGTRLTVV.

The chain uses TRBV4-2 and TRBJ2-1; TRBD2 matches at 7 bases. CDR3 length equals 17 residues. CDR1 is LGHNA and CDR2 is YNFKEQ in the germline V gene. Losses at the gene ends were 4 bases for V and 4 bases for J; bases not matched to a gene: 13. Here the CDR3 reads CASSPYHSGPPYNEQFF. The CDR3 nucleotides are TGTGCCAGCAGCCCTTACCATAGCGGGCCCCCATACAATGAGCAGTTCTTC.

This chain links TRBV10-3 with TRBJ2-7; a possible D gene is TRBD1 (5 bases). This CDR3 is 15 amino acids long. CDR1 and CDR2 from the germline V gene are ENHRY and SYGVKD. V lost 1 base to trimming and J lost 0 bases, with 10 bases between them. For the CDR3, the DNA is TGTGCCATCAGTGAGTTCGAAGGACACTCCTACGAGCAGTACTTC. Amino acids: CAISEFEGHSYEQYF.

CDR3 residues: CAISDPGLANEQYF. The CDR3 DNA is TGTGCCATCAGTGACCCGGGACTAGCAAACGAGCAGTACTTC. This chain links TRBV10-3 with TRBJ2-7, with 9 bases identical to TRBD2. Unmatched junction bases numbered 5, after V lost 3 bases and J lost 5 bases. There are 14 residues in the CDR3. Germline CDR1 and CDR2: ENHRY and SYGVKD.

The chain carries TRBV21-1 and TRBJ1-1; the tabulated D call, TRBD1, remains unverified against the DNA. TRBV21-1 is recorded as a pseudogene. This CDR3 has 16 amino acids. As DNA, the CDR3 is TGTGCCAGCAGCAACCGGGACAGGGATATGAACACTGAAGCTTTCTTT. It yields the protein CASSNRDRDMNTEAFF.

The V gene is TRBV4-1, the J gene TRBJ2-2; TRBD1 matches 9 bases. The junction had 12 bases not matched to a gene; V was cut back by 4 bases and J by 6 bases. The CDR3 has 17 amino acids. The germline CDR1 and CDR2 sequences are MGHRA and YSYEKL. Here the CDR3 reads CASSLLTGTGRAGELFF. The CDR3 DNA is TGCGCCAGCAGCCTCCTTACCGGGACAGGGAGGGCCGGGGAGCTGTTTTTT.

The chain links TRBV14 to TRBJ1-2; 9 nucleotides line up with TRBD1. There are 16 residues in the CDR3. Losses at the gene ends were 0 bases for V and 5 bases for J; bases not matched to a gene: 7. CDR1 is SGHDN, CDR2 FVKESK, per germline. CDR3 coding DNA: TGTGCCAGCAGCCAAGACCTACAGGGGGCGGGTTATGGCTACACCTTC. Translated, it gives CASSQDLQGAGYGYTF.

The chain links TRBV2 to TRBJ1-1; 7 bases align to TRBD1. There are 14 residues in the CDR3. Trimming cost V 6 bases and J 0 bases; bases outside gene matches: 4. CDR1 is SNHLY and CDR2 is FYNNEI in the germline V gene. CDR3 residues: CASRRDRMNTEAFF. CDR3 DNA sequence: TGTGCCAGCAGGAGGGACAGAATGAACACTGAAGCTTTCTTT. Filled out from reference TRBV2 and TRBJ1-1, the complete variable domain reads EPEVTQTPSHQVTQMGQEVILRCVPISNHLYFYWYRQILGQKVEFLVSFYNNEISEKSEIFDDQFSVERPDGSNFTLKIRSTKLEDSAMYFCASRRDRMNTEAFFGQGTRLTVV.

This chain joins TRBV15 and TRBJ2-7; a possible D gene is TRBD2 (6 bases). The ends were cut back, 0 bases at V and 1 base at J, with 16 bases in the middle. The germline gives CDR1 LNHNV, CDR2 YYDKDF (reference sequence). This CDR3 is 17 amino acids long. CDR3 in amino acids: CATSRDHSAGPSYEQYF. DNA of the CDR3: TGTGCCACCAGCAGAGATCATTCGGCGGGACCATCCTACGAGCAGTACTTC.